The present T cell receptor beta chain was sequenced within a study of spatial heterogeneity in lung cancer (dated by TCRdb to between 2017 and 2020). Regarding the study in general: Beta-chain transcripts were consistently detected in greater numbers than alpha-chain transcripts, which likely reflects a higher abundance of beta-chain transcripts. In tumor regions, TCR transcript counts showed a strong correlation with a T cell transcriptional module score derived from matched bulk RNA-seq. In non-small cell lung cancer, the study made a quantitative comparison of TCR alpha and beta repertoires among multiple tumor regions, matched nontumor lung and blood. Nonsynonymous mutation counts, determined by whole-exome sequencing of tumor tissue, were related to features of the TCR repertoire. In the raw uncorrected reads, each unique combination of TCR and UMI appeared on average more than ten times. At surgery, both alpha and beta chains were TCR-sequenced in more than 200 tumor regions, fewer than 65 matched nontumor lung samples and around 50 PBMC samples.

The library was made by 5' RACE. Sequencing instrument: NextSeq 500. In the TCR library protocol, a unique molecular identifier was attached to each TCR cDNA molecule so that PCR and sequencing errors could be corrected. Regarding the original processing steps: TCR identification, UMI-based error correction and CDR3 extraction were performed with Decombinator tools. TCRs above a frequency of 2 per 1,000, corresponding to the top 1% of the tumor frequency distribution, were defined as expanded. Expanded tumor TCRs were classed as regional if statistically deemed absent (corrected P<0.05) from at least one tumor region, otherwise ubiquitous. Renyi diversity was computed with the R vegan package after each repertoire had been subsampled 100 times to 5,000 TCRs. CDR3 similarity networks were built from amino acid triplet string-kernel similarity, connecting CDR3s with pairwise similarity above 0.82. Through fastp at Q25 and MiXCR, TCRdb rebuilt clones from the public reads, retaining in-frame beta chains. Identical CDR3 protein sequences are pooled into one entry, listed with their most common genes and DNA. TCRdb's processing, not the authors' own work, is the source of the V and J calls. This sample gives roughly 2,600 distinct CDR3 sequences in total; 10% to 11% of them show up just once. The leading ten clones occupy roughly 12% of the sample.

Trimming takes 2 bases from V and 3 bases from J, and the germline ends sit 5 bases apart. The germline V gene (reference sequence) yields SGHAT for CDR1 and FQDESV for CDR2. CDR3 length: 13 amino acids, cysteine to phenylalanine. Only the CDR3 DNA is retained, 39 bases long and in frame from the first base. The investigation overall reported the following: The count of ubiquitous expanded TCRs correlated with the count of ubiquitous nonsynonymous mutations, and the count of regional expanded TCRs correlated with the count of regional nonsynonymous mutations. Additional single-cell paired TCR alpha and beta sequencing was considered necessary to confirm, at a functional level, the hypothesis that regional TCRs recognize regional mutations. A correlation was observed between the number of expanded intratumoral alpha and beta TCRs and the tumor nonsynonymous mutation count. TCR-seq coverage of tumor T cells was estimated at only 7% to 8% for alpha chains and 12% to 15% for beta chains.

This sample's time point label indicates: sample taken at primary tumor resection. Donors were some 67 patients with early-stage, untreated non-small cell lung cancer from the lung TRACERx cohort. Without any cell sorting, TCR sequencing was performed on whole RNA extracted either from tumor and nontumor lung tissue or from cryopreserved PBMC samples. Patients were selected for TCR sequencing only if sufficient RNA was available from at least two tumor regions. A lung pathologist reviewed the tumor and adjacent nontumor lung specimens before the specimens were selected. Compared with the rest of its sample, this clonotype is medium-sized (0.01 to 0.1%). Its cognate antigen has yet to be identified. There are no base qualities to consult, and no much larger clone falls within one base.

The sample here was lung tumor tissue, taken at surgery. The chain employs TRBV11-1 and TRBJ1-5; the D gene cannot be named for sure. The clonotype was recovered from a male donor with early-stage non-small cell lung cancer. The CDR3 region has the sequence CASSLQVNQPQHF. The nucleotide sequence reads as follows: TGTGCCAGCAGCTTACAGGTCAATCAGCCCCAGCATTTT.